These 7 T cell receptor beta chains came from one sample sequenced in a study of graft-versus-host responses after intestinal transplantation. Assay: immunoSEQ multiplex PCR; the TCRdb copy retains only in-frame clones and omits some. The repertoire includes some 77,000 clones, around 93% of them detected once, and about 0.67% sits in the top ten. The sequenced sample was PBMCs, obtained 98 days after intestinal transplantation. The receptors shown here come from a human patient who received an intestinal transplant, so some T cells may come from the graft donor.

CDR3 nucleotides: TGTGCCAGCAGTTACTCGGCGGGAGGCCCCTACAATGAGCAGTTCTTC. This sequence encodes CASSYSAGGPYNEQFF. This chain joins TRBV6-5 and TRBJ2-1, with TRBD2 matching over 8 bases. Germline V gene data show CDR1 as MNHEY and CDR2 as SVGAGI. The CDR3 consists of 16 residues. V lost 0 bases and J lost 2; bases outside the gene matches: 3.

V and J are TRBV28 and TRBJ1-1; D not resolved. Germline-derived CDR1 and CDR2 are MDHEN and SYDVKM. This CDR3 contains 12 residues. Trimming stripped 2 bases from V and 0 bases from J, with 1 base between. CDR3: CASSLLNTEAFF. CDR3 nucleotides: TGTGCCAGCAGTTTACTGAACACTGAAGCTTTCTTT.

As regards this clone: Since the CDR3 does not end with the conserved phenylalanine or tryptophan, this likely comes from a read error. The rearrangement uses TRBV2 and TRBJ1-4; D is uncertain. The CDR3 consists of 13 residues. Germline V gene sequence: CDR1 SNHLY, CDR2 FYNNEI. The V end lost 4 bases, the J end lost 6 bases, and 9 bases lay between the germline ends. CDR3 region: CASSVRKDEKLFC. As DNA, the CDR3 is TGTGCCAGCAGTGTCAGGAAGGATGAAAAACTGTTTTGT.

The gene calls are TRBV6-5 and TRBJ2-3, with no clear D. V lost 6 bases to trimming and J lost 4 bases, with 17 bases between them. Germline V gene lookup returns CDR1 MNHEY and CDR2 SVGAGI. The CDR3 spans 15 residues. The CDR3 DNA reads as TGTGCCAGCAGCCCCGGGCGAAGTGAAGCAGATACGCAGTATTTT. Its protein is CASSPGRSEADTQYF.

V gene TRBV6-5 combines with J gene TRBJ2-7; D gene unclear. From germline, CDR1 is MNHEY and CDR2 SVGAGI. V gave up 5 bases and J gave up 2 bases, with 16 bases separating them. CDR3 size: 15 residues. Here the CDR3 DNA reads TGTGCCAGCAGTCCCCAAGGTACAGCCGCCTACGAGCAGTACTTC. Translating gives CASSPQGTAAYEQYF.

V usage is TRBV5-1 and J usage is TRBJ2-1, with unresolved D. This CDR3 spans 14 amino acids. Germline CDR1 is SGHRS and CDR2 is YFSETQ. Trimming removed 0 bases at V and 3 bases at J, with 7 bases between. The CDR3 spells CASSLARIYNEQFF. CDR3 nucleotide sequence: TGCGCCAGCAGCTTGGCTAGGATCTACAATGAGCAGTTCTTC.

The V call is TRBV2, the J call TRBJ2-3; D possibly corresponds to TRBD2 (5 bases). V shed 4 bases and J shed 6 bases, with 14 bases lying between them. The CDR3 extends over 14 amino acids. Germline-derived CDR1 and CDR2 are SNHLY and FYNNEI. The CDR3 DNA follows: TGTGCCAGCAGTGCATCCCATCAGCGGGATACGCAGTATTTT. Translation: CASSASHQRDTQYF. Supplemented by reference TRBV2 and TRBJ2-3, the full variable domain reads EPEVTQTPSHQVTQMGQEVILRCVPISNHLYFYWYRQILGQKVEFLVSFYNNEISEKSEIFDDQFSVERPDGSNFTLKIRSTKLEDSAMYFCASSASHQRDTQYFGPGTRLTVL.